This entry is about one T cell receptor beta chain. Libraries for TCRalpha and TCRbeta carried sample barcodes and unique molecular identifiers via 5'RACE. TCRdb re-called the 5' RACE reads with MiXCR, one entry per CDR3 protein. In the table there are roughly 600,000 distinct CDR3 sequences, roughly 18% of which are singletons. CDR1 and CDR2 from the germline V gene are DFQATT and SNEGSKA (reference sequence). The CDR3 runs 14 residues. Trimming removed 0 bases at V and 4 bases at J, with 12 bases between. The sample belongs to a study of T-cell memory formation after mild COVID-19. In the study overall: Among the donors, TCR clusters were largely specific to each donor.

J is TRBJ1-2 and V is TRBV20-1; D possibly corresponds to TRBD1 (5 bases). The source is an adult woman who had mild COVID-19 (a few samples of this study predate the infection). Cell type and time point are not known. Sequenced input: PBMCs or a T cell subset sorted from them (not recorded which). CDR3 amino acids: CSARDRTSPYGYTF. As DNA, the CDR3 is TGCAGTGCTAGAGATAGGACATCGCCCTATGGCTACACCTTC.